Shown below are 22 T cell receptor beta chains from a single sample sequenced in a study of cytomegalovirus exposure and HLA in healthy donors. The study ran its PCR with 60 Vbeta and 13 Jbeta primers. The method was immunoSEQ multiplex PCR; TCRdb's version includes in-frame clones alone and lacks a portion of them. Of some 150,000 clones in the sample, about four fifths were seen once. Sequenced sample: PBMCs. These receptor sequences come from a male donor in good health and CMV-seronegative.

The rearrangement joins TRBV5-6 to TRBJ2-3, with D maybe TRBD2 (6 bases). V dropped 2 bases and J dropped 4 bases, with 23 bases sitting between them. Germline V gene sequence: CDR1 SGHDT, CDR2 YYEEEE. CDR3 length: 18 residues. The CDR3 region has the DNA TGTGCCAGCAGCTTAGCCTTCCCGCGGACTATAAATGCAGATACGCAGTATTTT. Residues: CASSLAFPRTINADTQYF. The entire variable domain, with the rest obtained from reference TRBV5-6 and TRBJ2-3, is as follows: DAGVTQSPTHLIKTRGQQVTLRCSPKSGHDTVSWYQQALGQGPQFIFQYYEEEERQRGNFPDRFSGHQFPNYSSELNVNALLLGDSALYLCASSLAFPRTINADTQYFGPGTRLTVL.

The chain links TRBV5-4 to TRBJ2-1, with TRBD2 as a possible D gene (5 bases). V was pared by 4 bases and J by 6 bases, with 11 bases between. The CDR3 spans 13 residues. In germline, CDR1 is SGHNT, CDR2 YYREEE (reference sequence). The CDR3 region has the DNA TGTGCCAGCAGCCCGGAGGCCCCCAATGAGCAGTTCTTC. As protein: CASSPEAPNEQFF.

The chain joins TRBV19 to TRBJ2-5; possibly TRBD2 for D (6 bases). The DNA end lines up better with TRBJ2-7; the J call may be wrong. Looked up from germline, CDR1 is LNHDA and CDR2 is SQIVND (reference sequence). The CDR3 spans 14 residues. The CDR3 DNA reads TGTGCCAGTAGTATGGGGAGGTCCTTCTACGAGCAGTACTTC. Amino acid sequence: CASSMGRSFYEQYF.

The gene calls are TRBV30 and TRBJ2-2; D perhaps matches TRBD2 (7 bases). Germline V gene data show CDR1 as GTSNPN and CDR2 as SVGIG (reference sequence). The CDR3 totals 13 residues. Deletions cut 8 bases from V and 5 bases from J, with 15 bases between. The CDR3 loop reads CAARGARTGELFF. The CDR3 nucleotides read TGTGCCGCTCGGGGGGCGCGGACCGGGGAGCTGTTTTTT. Drawing the rest from reference TRBV30 and TRBJ2-2, the complete variable domain is SQTIHQWPATLVQPVGSPLSLECTVEGTSNPNLYWYRQAAGRGLQLLFYSVGIGQISSEVPQNLSASRPQDRQFILSSKKLLLSDSGFYLCAARGARTGELFFGEGSRLTVL.

The V gene is TRBV5-1, the J gene TRBJ1-1; 7 bases match TRBD1. Germline V gene sequence: CDR1 SGHRS, CDR2 YFSETQ. The V segment lost 4 bases and the J segment 0 bases; nucleotides outside the gene matches: 0. The CDR3 loop spans 13 amino acids. CDR3 amino acids: CASSTGVNTEAFF. CDR3 coding DNA: TGCGCCAGCAGCACAGGGGTGAACACTGAAGCTTTCTTT.

The chain combines TRBV7-8 with TRBJ2-1; the match to TRBD2 covers 8 bases. The CDR3 runs to 15 residues. In germline, CDR1 is SGHVS, CDR2 FQNEAQ. The V and J ends lost 8 bases and 1 base, in that order; junction bases with no gene match: 7. DNA of the CDR3: TGTGCCAGCGGCCGAGCGGGGGCGTCCTACAATGAGCAGTTCTTC. Its translation is CASGRAGASYNEQFF.

This chain connects TRBV5-6 to TRBJ1-2; D gene uncertain. V dropped 4 bases and J dropped 5 bases, with 9 bases sitting between them. This CDR3 region has 12 residues. CDR1 and CDR2 from the germline V gene are SGHDT and YYEEEE. The CDR3 sequence is CASSLREYGYTF. The CDR3 DNA reads as TGTGCCAGCAGCCTAAGGGAGTATGGCTACACCTTC. Full variable domain (remainder filled in from reference TRBV5-6 and TRBJ1-2): DAGVTQSPTHLIKTRGQQVTLRCSPKSGHDTVSWYQQALGQGPQFIFQYYEEEERQRGNFPDRFSGHQFPNYSSELNVNALLLGDSALYLCASSLREYGYTFGSGTRLTVV.

The J gene is TRBJ1-2, the V gene TRBV2; unclear D gene. Trimming took 1 base from V and 3 from J, leaving 3 bases between them. Germline V gene sequence: CDR1 SNHLY, CDR2 FYNNEI. CDR3 length equals 12 residues. The CDR3 DNA reads TGTGCCAGCAGTGAAGGGCACTATGGCTACACCTTC. Protein sequence: CASSEGHYGYTF.

The chain's CDR3 is CASTRRSGGAAGELFF. The CDR3 nucleotides read TGTGCCAGCACCCGCCGAAGCGGGGGGGCTGCCGGGGAGCTGTTTTTT. The rearrangement uses TRBV5-8 and TRBJ2-2; 10 bases match TRBD2. The CDR3 extends over 16 amino acids. Germline values: CDR1 SGHTS, CDR2 YDEGEE. Unmatched junction bases numbered 11, after V lost 6 bases and J lost 6 bases. Filled out from reference TRBV5-8 and TRBJ2-2, the complete variable domain reads EAGVTQSPTHLIKTRGQQATLRCSPISGHTSVYWYQQALGLGLQFLLWYDEGEERNRGNFPPRFSGRQFPNYSSELNVNALELEDSALYLCASTRRSGGAAGELFFGEGSRLTVL.

The genes are TRBV19 and TRBJ2-3, with a tentative D call TRBD1 (5 bases). This CDR3 has 15 amino acids. CDR1 and CDR2 (germline): LNHDA, SQIVND (reference sequence). Trimming left V 5 bases short and J 1 base short, with 13 bases between. CDR3: CASSPGVGGTDTQYF. The CDR3 DNA is TGTGCCAGTAGTCCCGGTGTAGGGGGCACAGATACGCAGTATTTT.

V is TRBV11-3 and J is TRBJ2-5; maybe TRBD2 (6 bases). Per the germline V gene, CDR1 is SGHNT and CDR2 is YENEEA. The CDR3 is 15 residues long. V lost 0 bases and J 9 bases, leaving 17 bases between the germline ends. This CDR3 is CASSLDRGFPESQYF. The CDR3, as DNA: TGTGCCAGCAGCTTAGATCGGGGGTTTCCCGAGTCCCAGTACTTC.

This rearrangement joins TRBV7-2 to TRBJ2-2; TRBD1 matches at 9 bases. The CDR3 is made up of 17 amino acids. With V trimmed by 4 bases and J by 4 bases, 10 bases remained unmatched. Germline V gene lookup returns CDR1 SGHTA and CDR2 FQGNSA. DNA of the CDR3: TGTGCCAGCAGCTGGTACAGGGGGCGCGAGCCCACCGGGGAGCTGTTTTTT. Amino acid sequence: CASSWYRGREPTGELFF.

The chain's CDR3 is CAISGLTTGVTEAFF. CDR3 nucleotide sequence: TGTGCCATCAGTGGCCTTACTACAGGGGTTACTGAAGCTTTCTTT. The chain is built from TRBV10-3 and TRBJ1-1; TRBD1 aligns across 7 bases. The V gene's germline CDR1 is ENHRY and CDR2 SYGVKD. The CDR3 spans 15 residues. J gave up 5 bases and V 4 bases, and 10 bases lay outside the gene matches.

This clone showed up just a few times. The chain carries TRBV6-5 and TRBJ2-7; the match to TRBD1 covers 7 bases. The V and J ends lost 5 bases and 10 bases, in that order; junction bases with no gene match: 11. In germline, CDR1 is MNHEY, CDR2 SVGAGI. The CDR3 runs 13 residues. CDR3 nucleotides: TGTGCCAGCAGTCTACTTAGGGACAGCGATCAGTACTTC. This sequence encodes CASSLLRDSDQYF.

The chain recombines TRBV7-2 with TRBJ1-5; D is ambiguous. V was cut by 2 bases and J by 3 bases, with 11 bases left in between. CDR3 size: 15 residues. Germline V gene sequence: CDR1 SGHTA, CDR2 FQGNSA. As DNA, the CDR3 is TGTGCCAGCAGCTTATTGGACGGGAACAATCAGCCCCAGCATTTT. It is translated as CASSLLDGNNQPQHF.

Here the CDR3 reads CAWSVLGQGPVNTEAFF. In nucleotides, the CDR3 is TGTGCCTGGAGTGTACTCGGACAGGGTCCTGTGAACACTGAAGCTTTCTTT. V is TRBV30 and J is TRBJ1-1; 8 bases match TRBD1. CDR3 length equals 17 residues. Germline CDR1 GTSNPN, CDR2 SVGIG (reference sequence). The V segment lost 0 bases and the J segment 0 bases; nucleotides outside the gene matches: 9.

This sequence joins TRBV6-5 and TRBJ2-7, with TRBD2 matching 7 bases. This CDR3 has 13 residues. CDR1 MNHEY and CDR2 SVGAGI come from the germline V gene. Trimming cost V 2 bases and J 5 bases; bases outside gene matches: 3. The CDR3 is CASSYGGGNEQYF. For the CDR3, the DNA is TGTGCCAGCAGTTACGGGGGAGGGAACGAGCAGTACTTC.

J is TRBJ1-1 and V is TRBV30; D is possibly TRBD1 (5 bases). Trimming took 2 bases from V and 1 from J, leaving 8 bases between them. Germline V CDR1 and CDR2: GTSNPN, SVGIG (reference sequence). This CDR3 contains 13 residues. The CDR3 here is CAWSSQGNTEAFF. The DNA for the CDR3 is TGTGCCTGGAGTTCGCAGGGGAACACTGAAGCTTTCTTT.

This sequence joins TRBV4-2 and TRBJ1-1; TRBD1 aligns across 10 bases. CDR1 is LGHNA and CDR2 is YNFKEQ in the germline V gene. V lost 0 bases, J lost 5 bases, and 6 bases stayed unmatched. The CDR3 sequence is 16 residues long. The CDR3 protein is CASSQDGTGADTEAFF. The CDR3, as DNA: TGTGCCAGCAGCCAAGATGGGACAGGGGCAGATACTGAAGCTTTCTTT.

The CDR3 nucleotides read TGTGCCAGCAGTGCGAACCTACTAGCGGGGGCACAAGAGACCCAGTACTTC. This gives the protein CASSANLLAGAQETQYF. The genes are TRBV2 and TRBJ2-5; TRBD2 matches 11 bases. CDR1 and CDR2 (germline): SNHLY, FYNNEI. This CDR3 contains 17 residues. Losses at the gene ends were 4 bases for V and 2 bases for J; bases not matched to a gene: 9.

This clone was detected only a few times. The chain combines TRBV5-1 with TRBJ1-4, with 10 bases lining up with TRBD1. Trimming removed 0 bases from V and 7 bases from J; junction bases left unmatched: 0. Germline CDR1 and CDR2: SGHRS and YFSETQ. The CDR3 contains 14 residues. CDR3 amino acids: CASSLGTGGEKLFF. The DNA for the CDR3 is TGCGCCAGCAGCTTGGGGACAGGGGGTGAAAAACTGTTTTTT.

The chain recombines TRBV27 with TRBJ2-3; D perhaps matches TRBD1 (6 bases). This CDR3 has 14 residues. Trimming cost V 8 bases and J 1 base, with 13 bases left between them. Germline lookup yields CDR1 MNHEY and CDR2 SMNVEV (reference sequence). The CDR3 DNA is TGTGCCAGCTCCCAGGGGAGACGCACAGATACGCAGTATTTT. This gives the protein CASSQGRRTDTQYF.